The 9 T cell receptor beta chains below were found in one sample sequenced in a study of blood T cell repertoires in COVID-19. The protocol was immunoSEQ multiplex PCR, while the TCRdb copy is restricted to in-frame clones and leaves out a portion. The sample includes tens of thousands of clones, roughly 87% of them seen just once. Sequenced material: peripheral blood. These receptors originate from a human donor in a cohort sampled during active COVID-19.

The V gene is TRBV7-9, the J gene TRBJ2-7; 7 positions match TRBD2. The CDR3 sequence is 15 residues long. Germline CDR1 reads SEHNR; CDR2 reads FQNEAQ (reference sequence). V gave up 0 bases and J gave up 4 bases; unmatched junction bases: 6. In nucleotides, the CDR3 is TGTGCCAGCAGCTTAGCGCAGGGAGGGGAGTACGAGCAGTACTTC. This translates into CASSLAQGGEYEQYF.

This clone was counted a few times. The V gene is TRBV28, the J gene TRBJ1-6; 7 bases agree with TRBD1. V shed 5 bases and J 15 bases; nucleotides not matched to a gene: 19. Germline V gene lookup returns CDR1 MDHEN and CDR2 SYDVKM. The CDR3 contains 16 residues. CDR3 protein: CASSQSGQWEVFRLHF. The CDR3 region has the DNA TGTGCCAGCAGTCAATCGGGACAGTGGGAGGTCTTTCGCCTCCACTTT.

The chain recombines TRBV2 with TRBJ2-7, with TRBD1 identical over 9 bases. Germline V gives CDR1 SNHLY, CDR2 FYNNEI. J lost 6 bases, V lost 1 base, and 13 bases had no gene match. This CDR3 is built from 17 residues. The CDR3: CASSEVSDRGLALEQYF. CDR3 nucleotides: TGTGCCAGCAGTGAAGTTTCGGACAGGGGCCTCGCGCTCGAGCAGTACTTC.

This chain connects TRBV5-6 to TRBJ2-5, with 8 positions matching TRBD2. V shed 4 bases, J shed 5 bases, and the junction held 10 bases outside the gene matches. The germline V gene has CDR1 SGHDT and CDR2 YYEEEE. This CDR3 contains 15 residues. DNA of the CDR3: TGTGCCAGCAGCGTCCCCCCGGGGGGGCGGGAGACCCAGTACTTC. Translated, it gives CASSVPPGGRETQYF.

The CDR3 loop reads CASSPSGGGAKNIQYF. The CDR3 nucleotides read TGTGCCAGCAGCCCTAGCGGGGGGGGAGCCAAAAACATTCAGTACTTC. The J gene is TRBJ2-4, the V gene TRBV6-2 or TRBV6-3; TRBD2 agrees at 12 bases. Germline values: CDR1 MNHEY, CDR2 SVGEGT. The CDR3 covers 16 residues. V gave up 6 bases and J gave up 0 bases; unmatched junction bases: 3.

The rearrangement links TRBV2 to TRBJ2-5, with a weak D call TRBD1 (6 bases). The CDR3 spans 14 residues. CDR1 is SNHLY and CDR2 is FYNNEI in the germline V gene. V dropped 3 bases and J dropped 0 bases, with 8 bases sitting between them. The CDR3 DNA sequence: TGTGCCAGCAGTGATTCAGGGGACCAAGAGACCCAGTACTTC. As protein: CASSDSGDQETQYF.

The rearrangement links TRBV11-2 to TRBJ1-2, with TRBD1 matching over 7 bases. CDR1 and CDR2 from the germline V gene are SGHAT and FQNNGV. After removal of 6 bases from V and 2 bases from J, the junction contained 6 bases not matched to a gene. This CDR3 is built from 14 residues. The CDR3 nucleotides read TGTGCCAGCAGTCACAGGGGATCGAACTATGGCTACACCTTC. Its protein product is CASSHRGSNYGYTF.

V usage is TRBV30 and J usage is TRBJ2-6, with D unresolved. Germline V lookup: CDR1 GTSNPN, CDR2 SVGIG (reference sequence). V was cut by 4 bases and J by 0 bases, with 10 bases left in between. The CDR3 contains 15 residues. CDR3 nucleotides: TGTGCCTGGACTAAAAGAAGCTCTGGGGCCAACGTCCTGACTTTC. Translation gives CAWTKRSSGANVLTF.

The genes are TRBV9 and TRBJ1-6; 8 bases line up with TRBD1. V was clipped by 2 bases and J by 9 bases; unmatched bases: 7. CDR1 is SGDLS, CDR2 YYNGEE, per germline. The CDR3 runs to 15 residues. The DNA for the CDR3 is TGTGCCAGCAGCGTCGGCAGGGGGCGATCTTCACCCCTCCACTTT. Its translation: CASSVGRGRSSPLHF.